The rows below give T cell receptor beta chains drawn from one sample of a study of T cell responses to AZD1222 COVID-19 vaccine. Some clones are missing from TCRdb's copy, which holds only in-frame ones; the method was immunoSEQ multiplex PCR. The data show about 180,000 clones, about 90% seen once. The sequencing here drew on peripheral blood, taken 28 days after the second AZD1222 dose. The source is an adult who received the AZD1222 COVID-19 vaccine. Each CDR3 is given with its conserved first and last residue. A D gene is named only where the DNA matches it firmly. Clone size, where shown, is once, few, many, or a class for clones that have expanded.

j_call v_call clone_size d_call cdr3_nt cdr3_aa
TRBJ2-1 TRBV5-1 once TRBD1 TGCGCCAGCACACAGGGGGCGGGGAATGAGCAGTTCTTC CASTQGAGNEQFF
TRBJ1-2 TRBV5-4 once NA TGTGCCAGCAGCTTGGATGGACACTATGGCTACACCTTC CASSLDGHYGYTF
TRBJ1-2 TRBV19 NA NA TGTGCCAGTAGTCAATCATTCCAAGGTGGCTACACCTTC CASSQSFQGGYTF
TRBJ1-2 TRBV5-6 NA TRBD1 TGTGCCAGCACCATCGACAGGGACGCCTATGGCTACACCTTC CASTIDRDAYGYTF
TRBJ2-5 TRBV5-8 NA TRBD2 TGTGCCAGCAGCCAACTCCGACTAGCGGAGCCTTGGACCCAGTACTTC CASSQLRLAEPWTQYF
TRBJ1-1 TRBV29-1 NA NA TGCAGCGTTTACTTCTTGGACAGTGAAGCTTTCTTT CSVYFLDSEAFF
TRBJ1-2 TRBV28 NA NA TGTGCCAGCAGTTCCCAACCTGGCGGCTACACCTTC CASSSQPGGYTF
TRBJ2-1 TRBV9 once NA TGTGCCAGCAGCGTGGGGACACACTACAATGAGCAGTTCTTC CASSVGTHYNEQFF
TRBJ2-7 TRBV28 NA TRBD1 TGTGCCAGCAGTCGGGGCCGGGACAGGGGGAGAGAGCAGTACTTC CASSRGRDRGREQYF
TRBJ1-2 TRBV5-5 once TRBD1 TGTGCCAGCAGCACTTGGACAGGGGGTAGGGGTGGCTACACCTTC CASSTWTGGRGGYTF
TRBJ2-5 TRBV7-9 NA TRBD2 TGTGCCAGCAGCTTCCCGGGGGGGGAGACCCAGTACTTC CASSFPGGETQYF
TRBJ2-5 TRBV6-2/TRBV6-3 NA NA TGTGCCAGCAGTTCTCATCAACCAACACAAGAGACCCAGTACTTC CASSSHQPTQETQYF
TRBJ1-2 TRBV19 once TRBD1 TGTGCCAGTAGTGCCGACAGGGGCAGCTATGGCTACACCTTC CASSADRGSYGYTF
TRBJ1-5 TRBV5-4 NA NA TGTGCCAGCAGCTTGGGGGGGGACAATGGCAATCAGCCCCAGCATTTT CASSLGGDNGNQPQHF
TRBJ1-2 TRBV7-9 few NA TGTGCCAGCAGCTTGCGAGACACCGGAGCCTTC CASSLRDTGAF
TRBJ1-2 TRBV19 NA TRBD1 TGTGCCAGTAGTATAACGCTGACAGGGCACAGCTATGGCTACACCTTC CASSITLTGHSYGYTF
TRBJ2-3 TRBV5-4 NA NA TGTGCCAGCAGCTCGAGCCATTCGTGGTCAGATACGCAGTATTTT CASSSSHSWSDTQYF
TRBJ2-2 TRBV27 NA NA TGTGCCAGCAGTTTATGGGCTCCAGACACCGGGGAGCTGTTTTTT CASSLWAPDTGELFF
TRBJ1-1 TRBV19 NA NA TGTGCCAGTAGTTTGGGAGAGGGCAGGGCATTTACGAACACTGAAGCTTTCTTT CASSLGEGRAFTNTEAFF
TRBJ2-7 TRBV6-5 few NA TGTGCCAGCAGTTACTCCAGGGGGGGAACCTACGAGCAGTACTTC CASSYSRGGTYEQYF
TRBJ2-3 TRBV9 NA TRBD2 TGTGCCAGCAGCACACTAGCGCACACAGATACGCAGTATTTT CASSTLAHTDTQYF
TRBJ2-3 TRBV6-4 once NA TGTGCCAGCAGTGAGGTGGGGGGCCTCACAGATACGCAGTATTTT CASSEVGGLTDTQYF
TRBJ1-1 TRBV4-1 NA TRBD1 TGCGCCAGCAGCCAAGGGACAGGGTGGGAGAACACTGAAGCTTTCTTT CASSQGTGWENTEAFF
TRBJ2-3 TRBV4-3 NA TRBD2 TGCGCCAGCAGCCAAGAAGGAGCGGGGGCCGCGGATACGCAGTATTTT CASSQEGAGAADTQYF
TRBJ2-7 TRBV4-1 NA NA TGCGCCAGCAGCACCGTGGGCCGGCGCCCCACCTACGAGCAGTACTTC CASSTVGRRPTYEQYF
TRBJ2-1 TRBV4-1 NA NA TGCGCCAGCAGCCTCGCTTGGGGACCAGACAATGAGCAGTTCTTC CASSLAWGPDNEQFF
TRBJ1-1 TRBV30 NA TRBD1 TGTGCCTGGAGTAGACAGGGGGCCACTGAAGCTTTCTTT CAWSRQGATEAFF
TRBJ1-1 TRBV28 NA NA TGTGCCAGCAGGTCACACGAAGGGGTCACTGAAGCTTTCTTT CASRSHEGVTEAFF
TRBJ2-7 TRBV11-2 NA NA TGTGCCAGCAGCTTAGGGGATTTAAGGACTATCCCCTACGAGCAGTACTTC CASSLGDLRTIPYEQYF
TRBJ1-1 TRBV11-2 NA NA TGTGCCAGCAGCCCCCGAGGTACGGGATCGGGGGATTTCTTT CASSPRGTGSGDFF
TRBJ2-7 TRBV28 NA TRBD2 TGTGCCAGCAGCCCTGTTAGCGGGAGGAGTGAGCAGTACTTC CASSPVSGRSEQYF
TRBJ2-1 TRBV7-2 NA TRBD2 TGTGCCAGCAGCGCATATAGCGGGGACTACAATGAGCAGTTCTTC CASSAYSGDYNEQFF
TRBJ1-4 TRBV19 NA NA TGTGCCAGTAATCCGGGGGTGGGAGAAAAACTGTTTTTT CASNPGVGEKLFF
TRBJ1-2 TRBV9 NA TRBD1 TGTGCCAGCGGAAGGGGGACAGGGAACCGATTACATGGCTACACCTTC CASGRGTGNRLHGYTF
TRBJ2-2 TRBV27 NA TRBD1 TGTGCCAGCAGTTCGTCAGGGGGCCGACCCAGTTGGAACACCGGGGAGCTGTTTTTT CASSSSGGRPSWNTGELFF
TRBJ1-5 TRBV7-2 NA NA TGTGCCAGCAGCACCGGGACGAATCAGCCCCAGCATTTT CASSTGTNQPQHF
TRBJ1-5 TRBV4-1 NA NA TGCGCCAGCAGCCACCCGGGACGGCTTCAGCCCCAGCATTTT CASSHPGRLQPQHF
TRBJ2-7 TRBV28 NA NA TGTGCCAGCAGATCGAGCCAAAGGGGCGAGCAGTACTTC CASRSSQRGEQYF
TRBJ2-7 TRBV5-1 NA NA TGCGCCAGCAGCTACCTTAGCGGTACTACCTACGAGCAGTACTTC CASSYLSGTTYEQYF
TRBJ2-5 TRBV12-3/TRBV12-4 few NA TGTGCCAGCAGGGCCCTCGAGACCCAGTACTTC CASRALETQYF
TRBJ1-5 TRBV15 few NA TGTGCCACCAGCAGAGATTTACAGGGATTCTACAATCAGCCCCAGCATTTT CATSRDLQGFYNQPQHF
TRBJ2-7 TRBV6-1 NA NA TGTGCCAGCAGTGAAATTCCGGGCAGCCACACCGTCTACGAGCAGTACTTC CASSEIPGSHTVYEQYF
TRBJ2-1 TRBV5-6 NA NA TGTGCCAGCAGCTTCGGGACTTATGCTCGTAGAGCTAATGAGCAGTTCTTC CASSFGTYARRANEQFF
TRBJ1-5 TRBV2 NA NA TGTGCCAGCAACCCTGACAGAGAGGATCAGCCCCAGCATTTT CASNPDREDQPQHF
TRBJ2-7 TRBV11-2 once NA TGTGCCAGCAGCCCCCAGGGGCGGTCCTACGAGCAGTACTTC CASSPQGRSYEQYF
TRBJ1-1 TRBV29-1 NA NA TGCAGCGTTGACGGGGGGTGGGCTTTCTTT CSVDGGWAFF